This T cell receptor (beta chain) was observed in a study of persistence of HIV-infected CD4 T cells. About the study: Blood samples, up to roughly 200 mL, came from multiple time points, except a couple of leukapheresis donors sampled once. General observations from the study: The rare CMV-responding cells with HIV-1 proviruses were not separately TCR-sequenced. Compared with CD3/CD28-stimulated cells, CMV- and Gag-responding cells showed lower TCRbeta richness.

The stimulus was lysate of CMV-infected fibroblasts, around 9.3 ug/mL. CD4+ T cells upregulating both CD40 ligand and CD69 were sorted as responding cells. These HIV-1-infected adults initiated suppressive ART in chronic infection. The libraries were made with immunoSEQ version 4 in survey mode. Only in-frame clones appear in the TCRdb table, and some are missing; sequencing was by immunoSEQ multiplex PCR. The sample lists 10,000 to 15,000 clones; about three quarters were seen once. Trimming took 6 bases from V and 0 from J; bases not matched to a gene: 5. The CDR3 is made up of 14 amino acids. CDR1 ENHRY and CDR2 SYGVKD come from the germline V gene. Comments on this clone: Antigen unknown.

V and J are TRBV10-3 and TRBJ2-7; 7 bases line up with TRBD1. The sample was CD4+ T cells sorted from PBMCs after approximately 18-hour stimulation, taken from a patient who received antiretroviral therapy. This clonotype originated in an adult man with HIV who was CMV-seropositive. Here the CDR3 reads CAIRSGQSSYEQYF. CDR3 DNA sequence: TGTGCCATCAGATCGGGACAGAGCTCCTACGAGCAGTACTTC.